This TCR beta chain is from a study of response to subunit inactivated influenza vaccine (dated by TCRdb to the late 2010s). Some background on the complete study: To follow how T cells responded to a trivalent subunit inactivated influenza vaccine, the researchers relied on deep quantitative profiling of the T cell receptor repertoire.

The research as a whole found: The authors suggested that each seasonal influenza vaccination may recruit only a limited number of new T cells.

This clonotype showed up many times. Its antigen has not been determined. One junction end does not reproduce the germline sequence, and a read error may be involved. CDR1 and CDR2 are drawn from the germline V gene: MDHEN, SYDVKM. The CDR3 contains 12 residues, cysteine and phenylalanine counted. Only CDR3 DNA is held: 36 bases, read in frame from base 1. Preparation of the library involved RT-PCR. The sequencer listed for this sample is Illumina HiSeq 2500. TCRdb redid the processing of the public reads, applying fastp at Q25 and MiXCR, and retained in-frame beta chains. CDR3 protein sequences are deduplicated, and each keeps its most common genes and DNA. This sample lists hundreds of thousands of distinct CDR3 sequences; roughly 8.2% were detected once. The ten largest clones add up to 10% to 15% of the sample.

The V and J segments used are TRBV28 and TRBJ2-7; D gene: possibly TRBD2, on 6 matching bases. The TCR comes from a man aged 45-69 years who received an inactivated influenza vaccine. Donor details come from another sample of the same person, matched by shared clones. Sequencing used PBMCs from blood, obtained less than 30 months after vaccination. Here is the DNA: TGTGCCAGCAGTTTCGGGAGTGGGGTTGTGGACTTC. It translates to CASSFGSGVVDF.